Below are 10 T cell receptor beta chains sequenced from a single sample in a study of shared clonotypes between healthy human individuals. The assay was immunoSEQ multiplex PCR, and TCRdb's table has in-frame clones only and misses some. The sample consists of 2.3 million or so clones, approximately 95% of them appearing once. Input material: naive CD4+ T cells from PBMCs. Subset reported: CD45RA+ positively selected. All receptors derive from a young man in good health. Some clones in this sample may be carry-over from other donors' samples.

Concerning this clone itself: The sample contains more than one DNA sequence encoding this CDR3. The chain joins TRBV5-1 to TRBJ1-6; TRBD1 aligns across 7 bases. CDR1 is SGHRS and CDR2 is YFSETQ in the germline V gene. This CDR3 region has 14 residues. V shed 0 bases, J shed 8 bases, and the junction held 2 bases outside the gene matches. In DNA, the CDR3 is TGCGCCAGCAGCTTGGGACAGGGCGATTCACCCCTCCACTTT. This encodes CASSLGQGDSPLHF.

This clone was observed once. A read error may account for a junction end that differs from germline. The gene calls are TRBV28 and TRBJ2-7, with D maybe TRBD2 (5 bases). CDR3 length equals 9 residues. Germline V gene data show CDR1 as MDHEN and CDR2 as SYDVKM. This CDR3 reads CASSLERGF. CDR3 in DNA: TGTGCCAGCAGTTTAGAACGGGGCTTC.

The chain is built from TRBV2 and TRBJ2-1; TRBD1 is a possible D gene (6 bases). Trimming cost V 9 bases and J 4 bases, with 13 bases left between them. Germline-derived CDR1 and CDR2 are SNHLY and FYNNEI. The CDR3 spans 13 residues. CDR3: CARGKQGYNEQFF. CDR3 in DNA: TGTGCCAGAGGGAAACAGGGTTACAATGAGCAGTTCTTC.

This clone showed up just once. The sample carries other DNA sequences with the same CDR3. The chain has TRBV6-5 and TRBJ2-1, with TRBD2 matching over 12 bases. Germline trimming cut 6 bases from V and 4 bases from J; bases unmatched to any gene: 4. Germline lookup yields CDR1 MNHEY and CDR2 SVGAGI. This CDR3 spans 15 amino acids. Here the CDR3 reads CASRTLAGGYNEQFF. CDR3 nucleotides: TGTGCCAGCAGGACACTAGCGGGAGGTTACAATGAGCAGTTCTTC.

The rearrangement joins TRBV27 to TRBJ1-1; D is unclear. The V and J ends lost 8 bases and 1 base respectively, with 11 bases between them. Germline values: CDR1 MNHEY, CDR2 SMNVEV (reference sequence). The CDR3 spans 13 residues. Here the CDR3 DNA reads TGTGCCAGCGGCCTACACGAGAACACTGAAGCTTTCTTT. Its translation is CASGLHENTEAFF.

The J gene is TRBJ2-3, the V gene TRBV10-3; D perhaps matches TRBD1 (6 bases). Trimming cost V 4 bases and J 2 bases, with 13 bases left between them. Per germline, CDR1 ENHRY and CDR2 SYGVKD. The CDR3 contains 15 residues. CDR3 nucleotide sequence: TGTGCCATCAGTGTCACACAGGGAGTCACAGATACGCAGTATTTT. Protein product: CAISVTQGVTDTQYF.

The genes are TRBV5-1 and TRBJ2-5; 7 nucleotides agree with TRBD1. Germline CDR1 reads SGHRS; CDR2 reads YFSETQ. This CDR3 region has 15 residues. Germline trimming cut 2 bases from V and 0 bases from J; bases unmatched to any gene: 4. The CDR3 region is CASSFQDRDQETQYF. The CDR3 bases are TGCGCCAGCAGCTTCCAAGACAGGGACCAAGAGACCCAGTACTTC.

This clone was counted between two and nine times. The chain couples TRBV7-8 to TRBJ1-3; tentatively, D is TRBD1 (6 bases). CDR3 length equals 15 residues. Per the germline V gene, CDR1 is SGHVS and CDR2 is FQNEAQ. V gave up 5 bases and J gave up 4 bases, with 15 bases separating them. The CDR3 DNA follows: TGTGCCAGCAGCGGGGCTGGACAGCCCGGAAACACCATATATTTT. This gives the protein CASSGAGQPGNTIYF.

The J gene is TRBJ1-1, the V gene TRBV7-9; D call uncertain. Germline CDR1 is SEHNR and CDR2 is FQNEAQ (reference sequence). CDR3 length: 12 amino acids. V was pared by 2 bases and J by 4 bases, with 5 bases between. The chain's CDR3 is CASSLSATEAFF. The CDR3 nucleotides read TGTGCCAGCAGCTTATCTGCCACTGAAGCTTTCTTT.

The V and J genes are TRBV4-3 and TRBJ1-2, with D maybe TRBD1 (5 bases). There are 15 residues in the CDR3. The germline CDR1 and CDR2 sequences are LGHNA and YSLEER. The germline V and J ends were trimmed by 0 bases and 11 bases, with 19 bases remaining between them. CDR3 loop: CASSQDPGDGVSYTF. The CDR3 region has the DNA TGCGCCAGCAGCCAAGATCCTGGGGACGGAGTGAGTTACACCTTC.